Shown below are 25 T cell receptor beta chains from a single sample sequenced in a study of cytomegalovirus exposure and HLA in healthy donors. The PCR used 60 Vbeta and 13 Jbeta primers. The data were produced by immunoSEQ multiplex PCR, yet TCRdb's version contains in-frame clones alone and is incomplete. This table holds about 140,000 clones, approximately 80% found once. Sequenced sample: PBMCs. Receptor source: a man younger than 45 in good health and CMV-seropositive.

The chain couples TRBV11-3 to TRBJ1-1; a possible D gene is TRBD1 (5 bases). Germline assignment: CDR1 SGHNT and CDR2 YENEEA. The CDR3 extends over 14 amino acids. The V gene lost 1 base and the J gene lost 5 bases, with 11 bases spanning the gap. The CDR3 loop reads CASSLGQGGTEAFF. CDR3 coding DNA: TGTGCCAGCAGCTTAGGTCAGGGAGGAACTGAAGCTTTCTTT.

In DNA, the CDR3 is TGTGCCAGTAGTACGGGACAGGGGGTCGGAGGCTACACCTTC. As protein: CASSTGQGVGGYTF. V usage is TRBV19 and J usage is TRBJ1-2, with TRBD1 identical over 11 bases. Germline CDR1 LNHDA, CDR2 SQIVND (reference sequence). The CDR3 spans 14 residues. V was pared by 4 bases and J by 8 bases, with 6 bases of the junction left unmatched. The whole variable domain, remainder taken from reference TRBV19 and TRBJ1-2, is DGGITQSPKYLFRKEGQNVTLSCEQNLNHDAMYWYRQDPGQGLRLIYYSQIVNDFQKGDIAEGYSVSREKKESFPLTVTSAQKNPTAFYLCASSTGQGVGGYTFGSGTRLTVV.

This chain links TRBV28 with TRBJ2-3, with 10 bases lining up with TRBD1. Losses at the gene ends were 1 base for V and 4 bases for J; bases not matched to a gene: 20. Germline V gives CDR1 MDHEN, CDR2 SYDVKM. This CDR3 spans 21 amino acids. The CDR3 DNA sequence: TGTGCCAGCAGTTTATATATTGGGGCGGGACAGGGGCCGCGCTCTCCAGATACGCAGTATTTT. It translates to CASSLYIGAGQGPRSPDTQYF. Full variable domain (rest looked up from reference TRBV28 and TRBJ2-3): DVKVTQSSRYLVKRTGEKVFLECVQDMDHENMFWYRQDPGLGLRLIYFSYDVKMKEKGDIPEGYSVSREKKERFSLILESASTNQTSMYLCASSLYIGAGQGPRSPDTQYFGPGTRLTVL.

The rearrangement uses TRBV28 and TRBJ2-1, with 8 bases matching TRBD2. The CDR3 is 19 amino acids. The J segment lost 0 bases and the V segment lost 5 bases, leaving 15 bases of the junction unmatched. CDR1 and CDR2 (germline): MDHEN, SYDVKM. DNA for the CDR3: TGTGCCAGCAGTGCAAACGCCGGGGGCGGGAGGAGCTCCTACAATGAGCAGTTCTTC. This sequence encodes CASSANAGGGRSSYNEQFF.

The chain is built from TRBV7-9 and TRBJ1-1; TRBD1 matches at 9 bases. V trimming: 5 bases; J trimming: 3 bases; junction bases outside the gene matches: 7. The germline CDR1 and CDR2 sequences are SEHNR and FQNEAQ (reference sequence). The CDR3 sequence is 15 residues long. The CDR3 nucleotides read TGTGCCAGCAGCCCGGGACAGGGAATATACACTGAAGCTTTCTTT. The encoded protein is CASSPGQGIYTEAFF.

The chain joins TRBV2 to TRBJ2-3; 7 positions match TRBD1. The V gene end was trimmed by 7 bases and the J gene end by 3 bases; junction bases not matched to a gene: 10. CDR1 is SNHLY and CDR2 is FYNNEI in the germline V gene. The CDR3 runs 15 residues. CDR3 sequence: CASTDDRAKTDTQYF. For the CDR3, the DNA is TGTGCCAGCACGGATGACAGGGCAAAGACAGATACGCAGTATTTT.

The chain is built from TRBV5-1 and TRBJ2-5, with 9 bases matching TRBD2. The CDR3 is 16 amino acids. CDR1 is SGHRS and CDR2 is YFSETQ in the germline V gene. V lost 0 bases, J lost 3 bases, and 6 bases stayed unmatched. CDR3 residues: CASSLALAGVKETQYF. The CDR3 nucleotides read TGCGCCAGCAGCTTGGCGTTAGCGGGGGTGAAAGAGACCCAGTACTTC.

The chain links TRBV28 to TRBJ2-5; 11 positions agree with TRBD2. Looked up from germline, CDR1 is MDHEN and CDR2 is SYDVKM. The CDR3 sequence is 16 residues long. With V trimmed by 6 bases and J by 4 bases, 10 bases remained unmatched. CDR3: CASRYTGTSGGETQYF. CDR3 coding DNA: TGTGCCAGCAGATATACCGGGACTAGCGGAGGAGAGACCCAGTACTTC.

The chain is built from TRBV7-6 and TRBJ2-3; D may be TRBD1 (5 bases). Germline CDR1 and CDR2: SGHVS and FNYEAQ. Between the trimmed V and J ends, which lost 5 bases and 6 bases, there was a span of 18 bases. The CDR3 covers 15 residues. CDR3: CASSQGLLGPDTQYF. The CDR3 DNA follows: TGTGCCAGCAGCCAGGGCCTCTTAGGACCCGATACGCAGTATTTT.

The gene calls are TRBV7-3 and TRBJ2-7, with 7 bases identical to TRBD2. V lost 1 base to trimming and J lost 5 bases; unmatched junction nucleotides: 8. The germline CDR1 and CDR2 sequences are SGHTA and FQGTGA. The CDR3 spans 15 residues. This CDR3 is CASSLRASGTDEQYF. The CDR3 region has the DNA TGTGCCAGCAGCTTAAGGGCTAGCGGAACGGACGAGCAGTACTTC.

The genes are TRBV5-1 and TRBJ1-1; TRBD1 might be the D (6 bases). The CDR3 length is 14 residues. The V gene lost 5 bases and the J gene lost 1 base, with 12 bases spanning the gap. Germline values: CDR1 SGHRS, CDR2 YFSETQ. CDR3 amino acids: CASRRAGENTEAFF. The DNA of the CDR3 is TGCGCCAGCAGGAGGGCAGGGGAGAACACTGAAGCTTTCTTT.

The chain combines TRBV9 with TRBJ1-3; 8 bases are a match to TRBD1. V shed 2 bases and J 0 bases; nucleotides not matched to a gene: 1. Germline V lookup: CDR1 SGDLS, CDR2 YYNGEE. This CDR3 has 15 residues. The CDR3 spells CASSVTGASGNTIYF. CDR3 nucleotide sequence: TGTGCCAGCAGCGTGACAGGGGCCTCTGGAAACACCATATATTTT.

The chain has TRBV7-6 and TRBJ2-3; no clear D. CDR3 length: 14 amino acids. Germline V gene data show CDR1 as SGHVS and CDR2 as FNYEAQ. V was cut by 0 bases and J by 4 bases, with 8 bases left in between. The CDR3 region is CASSLAPSPDTQYF. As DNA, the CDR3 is TGTGCCAGCAGCTTAGCCCCTTCCCCAGATACGCAGTATTTT.

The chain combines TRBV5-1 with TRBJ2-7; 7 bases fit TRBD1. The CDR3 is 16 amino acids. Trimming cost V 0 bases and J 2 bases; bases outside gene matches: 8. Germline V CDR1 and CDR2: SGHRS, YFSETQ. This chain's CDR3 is CASSLAEGQVTYEQYF. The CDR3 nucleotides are TGCGCCAGCAGCTTGGCCGAAGGACAGGTGACCTACGAGCAGTACTTC. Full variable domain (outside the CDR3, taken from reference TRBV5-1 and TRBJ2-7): KAGVTQTPRYLIKTRGQQVTLSCSPISGHRSVSWYQQTPGQGLQFLFEYFSETQRNKGNFPGRFSGRQFSNSRSEMNVSTLELGDSALYLCASSLAEGQVTYEQYFGPGTRLTVT.

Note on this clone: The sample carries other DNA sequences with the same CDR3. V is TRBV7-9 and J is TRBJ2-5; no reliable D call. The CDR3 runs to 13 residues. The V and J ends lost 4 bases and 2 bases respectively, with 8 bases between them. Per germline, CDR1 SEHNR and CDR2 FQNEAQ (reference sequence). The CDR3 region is CASSYRGQETQYF. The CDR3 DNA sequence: TGTGCCAGCAGCTATCGCGGACAAGAGACCCAGTACTTC.

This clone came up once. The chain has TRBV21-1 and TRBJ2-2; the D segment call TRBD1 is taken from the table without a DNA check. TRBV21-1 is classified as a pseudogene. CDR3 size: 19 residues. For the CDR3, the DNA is TGTGCCAGCAGCAAAGCCCCCCAGGGGCCCCGCTCGAACACCGGGGAGCTGTTTTTT. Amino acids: CASSKAPQGPRSNTGELFF.

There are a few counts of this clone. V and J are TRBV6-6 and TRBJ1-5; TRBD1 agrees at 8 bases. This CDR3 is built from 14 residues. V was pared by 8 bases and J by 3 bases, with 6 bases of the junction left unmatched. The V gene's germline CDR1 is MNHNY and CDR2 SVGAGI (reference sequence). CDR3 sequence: CASSDRGNNQPQHF. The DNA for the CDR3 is TGTGCCAGCTCCGACAGGGGAAACAATCAGCCCCAGCATTTT.

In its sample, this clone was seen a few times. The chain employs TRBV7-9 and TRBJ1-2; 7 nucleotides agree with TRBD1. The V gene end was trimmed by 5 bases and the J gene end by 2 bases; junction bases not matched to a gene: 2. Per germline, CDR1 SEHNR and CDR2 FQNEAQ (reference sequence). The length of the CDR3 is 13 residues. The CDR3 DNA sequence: TGTGCCAGCAGCCCGGGACAGAACTATGGCTACACCTTC. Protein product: CASSPGQNYGYTF.

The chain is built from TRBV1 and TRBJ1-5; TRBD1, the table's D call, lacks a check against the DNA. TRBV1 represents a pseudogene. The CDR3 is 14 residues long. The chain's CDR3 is CTSSLGDSHQPQHF. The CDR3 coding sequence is TGCACCAGCAGCCTGGGGGACAGTCATCAGCCCCAGCATTTT.

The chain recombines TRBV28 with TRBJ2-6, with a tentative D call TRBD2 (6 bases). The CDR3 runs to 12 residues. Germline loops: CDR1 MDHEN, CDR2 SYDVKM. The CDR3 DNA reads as TGTGCGGGGGGCTCTGGGGCCAACGTCCTGACTTTC. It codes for CAGGSGANVLTF.

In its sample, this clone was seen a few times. CDR3 in amino acids: CASSQDRETQYF. The CDR3 nucleotides read TGTGCCAGCAGCCAAGATCGAGAGACCCAGTACTTC. The chain employs TRBV4-2 and TRBJ2-5, with unresolved D. Germline loops: CDR1 LGHNA, CDR2 YNFKEQ. V lost 0 bases to trimming and J lost 4 bases, with 3 bases between them. The CDR3 consists of 12 residues.

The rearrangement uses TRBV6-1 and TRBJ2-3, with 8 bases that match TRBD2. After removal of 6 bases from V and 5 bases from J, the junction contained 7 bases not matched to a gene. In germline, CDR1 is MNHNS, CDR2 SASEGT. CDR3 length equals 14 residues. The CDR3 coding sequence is TGTGCCAGCAGCCTAGCGGGCGTCTTAGATACGCAGTATTTT. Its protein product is CASSLAGVLDTQYF.

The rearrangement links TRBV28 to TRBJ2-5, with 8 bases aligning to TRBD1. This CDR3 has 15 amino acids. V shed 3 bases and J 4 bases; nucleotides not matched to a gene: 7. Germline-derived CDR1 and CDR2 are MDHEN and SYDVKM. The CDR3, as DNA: TGTGCCAGCAGTTTCTTAGGACAGGGAATAGAGACCCAGTACTTC. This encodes CASSFLGQGIETQYF.

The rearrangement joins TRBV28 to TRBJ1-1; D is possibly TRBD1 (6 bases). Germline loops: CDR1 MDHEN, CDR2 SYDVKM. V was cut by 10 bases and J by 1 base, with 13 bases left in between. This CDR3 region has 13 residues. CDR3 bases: TGTGCCAACCGAAAGGGGGAGAACACTGAAGCTTTCTTT. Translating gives CANRKGENTEAFF. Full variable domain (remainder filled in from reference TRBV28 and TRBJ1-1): DVKVTQSSRYLVKRTGEKVFLECVQDMDHENMFWYRQDPGLGLRLIYFSYDVKMKEKGDIPEGYSVSREKKERFSLILESASTNQTSMYLCANRKGENTEAFFGQGTRLTVV.

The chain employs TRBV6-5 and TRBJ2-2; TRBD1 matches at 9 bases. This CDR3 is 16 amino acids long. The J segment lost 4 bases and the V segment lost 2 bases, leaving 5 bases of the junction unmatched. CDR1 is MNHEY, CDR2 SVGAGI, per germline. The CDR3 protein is CASSYEGTGRTGELFF. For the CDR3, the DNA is TGTGCCAGCAGTTACGAGGGGACAGGGCGCACCGGGGAGCTGTTTTTT.